Below are 2 T cell receptor beta chains sequenced from a single sample in a study of blood T cell repertoires in COVID-19. Clones were sequenced by immunoSEQ multiplex PCR, and TCRdb holds only the in-frame ones, with some missing. The sample holds about 200,000 clones, 80% to 90% seen once. The sequencing sample was made of peripheral blood. The source is a man between 60 and 70 years old who had recovered from COVID-19.

The rearrangement links TRBV5-1 to TRBJ2-3; no clear D gene. V was trimmed by 4 bases and J by 3 bases, leaving 12 bases between them. The CDR3 covers 14 residues. Germline CDR1 and CDR2: SGHRS and YFSETQ. CDR3 in amino acids: CASSEDLGTDTQYF. The CDR3 nucleotides are TGCGCCAGCAGCGAAGATCTAGGAACAGATACGCAGTATTTT.

V and J are TRBV6-6 and TRBJ2-5; D is unresolved. Germline CDR1 reads MNHNY; CDR2 reads SVGAGI (reference sequence). V lost 5 bases and J lost 1, with 14 bases in between. The CDR3 has 15 amino acids. For the CDR3, the DNA is TGTGCCAGCAGTCAACCCCTGGCTGTCCAAGAGACCCAGTACTTC. Protein product: CASSQPLAVQETQYF.